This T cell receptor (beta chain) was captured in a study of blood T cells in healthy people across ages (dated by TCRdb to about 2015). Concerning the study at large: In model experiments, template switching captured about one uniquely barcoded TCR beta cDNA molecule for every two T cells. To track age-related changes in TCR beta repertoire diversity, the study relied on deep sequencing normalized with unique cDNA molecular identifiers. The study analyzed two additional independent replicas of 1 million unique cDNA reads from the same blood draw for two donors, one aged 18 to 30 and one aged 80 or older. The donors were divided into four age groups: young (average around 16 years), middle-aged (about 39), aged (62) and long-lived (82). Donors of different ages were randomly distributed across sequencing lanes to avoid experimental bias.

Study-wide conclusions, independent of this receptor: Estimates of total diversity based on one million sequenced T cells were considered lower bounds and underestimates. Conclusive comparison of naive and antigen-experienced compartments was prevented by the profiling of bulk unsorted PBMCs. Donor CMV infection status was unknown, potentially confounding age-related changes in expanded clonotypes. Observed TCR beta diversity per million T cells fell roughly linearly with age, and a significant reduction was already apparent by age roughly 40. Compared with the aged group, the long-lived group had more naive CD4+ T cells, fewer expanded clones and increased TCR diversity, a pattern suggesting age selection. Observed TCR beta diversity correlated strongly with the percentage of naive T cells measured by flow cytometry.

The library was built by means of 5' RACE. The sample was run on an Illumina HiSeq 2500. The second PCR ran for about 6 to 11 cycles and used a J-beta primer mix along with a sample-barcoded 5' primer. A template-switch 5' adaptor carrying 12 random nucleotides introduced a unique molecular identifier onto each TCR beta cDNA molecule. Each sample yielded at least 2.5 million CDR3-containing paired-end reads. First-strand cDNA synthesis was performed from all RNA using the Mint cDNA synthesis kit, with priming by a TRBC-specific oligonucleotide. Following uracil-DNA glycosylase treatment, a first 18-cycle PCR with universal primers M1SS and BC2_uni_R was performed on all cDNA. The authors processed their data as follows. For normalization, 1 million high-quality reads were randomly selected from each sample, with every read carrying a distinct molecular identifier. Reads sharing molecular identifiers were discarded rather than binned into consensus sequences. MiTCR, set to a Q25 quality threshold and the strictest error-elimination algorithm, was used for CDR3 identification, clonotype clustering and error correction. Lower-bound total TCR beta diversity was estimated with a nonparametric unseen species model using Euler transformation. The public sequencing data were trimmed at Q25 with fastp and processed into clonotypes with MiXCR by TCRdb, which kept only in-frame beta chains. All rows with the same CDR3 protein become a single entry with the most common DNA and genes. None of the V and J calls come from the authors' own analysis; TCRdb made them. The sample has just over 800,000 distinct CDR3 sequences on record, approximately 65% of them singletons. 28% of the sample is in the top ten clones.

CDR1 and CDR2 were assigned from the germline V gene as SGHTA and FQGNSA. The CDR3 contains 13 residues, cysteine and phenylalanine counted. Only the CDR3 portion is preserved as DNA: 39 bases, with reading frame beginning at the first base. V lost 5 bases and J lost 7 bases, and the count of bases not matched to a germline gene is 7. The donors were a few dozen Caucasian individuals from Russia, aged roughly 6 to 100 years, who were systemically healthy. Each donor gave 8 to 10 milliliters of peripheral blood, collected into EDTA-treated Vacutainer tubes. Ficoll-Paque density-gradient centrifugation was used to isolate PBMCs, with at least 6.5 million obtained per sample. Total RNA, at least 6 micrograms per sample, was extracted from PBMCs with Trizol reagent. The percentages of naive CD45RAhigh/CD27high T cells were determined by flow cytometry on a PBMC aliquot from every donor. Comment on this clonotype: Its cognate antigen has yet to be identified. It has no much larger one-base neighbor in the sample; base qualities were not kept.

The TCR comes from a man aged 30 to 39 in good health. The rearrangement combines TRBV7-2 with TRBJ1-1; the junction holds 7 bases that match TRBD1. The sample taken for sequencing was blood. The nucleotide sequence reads TGTGCCAGCAGCCGAAGAGACAGGGATGAAGCTTTCTTT. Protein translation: CASSRRDRDEAFF.